Shown below are 24 T cell receptor beta chains from a single sample sequenced in a study of blood T cells in healthy people across ages. For the second PCR, which ran for roughly 7 to 11 cycles, a sample-barcoded 5' primer and a J-beta primer mix were used. TCRdb reprocessed the 5' RACE reads via MiXCR and lists one record per CDR3 protein. This sample has around 1.5 million distinct CDR3 sequences; around 59% occur once, and the top ten carry more than 6%. The specimen sequenced was blood. The receptor source for this set is a man aged 18 to 30 in good health.

Comments on this clonotype: Mismatch with germline at one junction end may stem from a read error. The gene calls are TRBV11-2 and TRBJ1-1; no clear D. The CDR3 has 13 amino acids. Germline CDR1 and CDR2: SGHAT and FQNNGV. CDR3 amino acids: CASSFESNTEAFF. CDR3 nucleotides: TGTGCCAGCAGCTTCGAATCGAACACGGAAGCTTTCTTT.

This sequence joins TRBV3-1 and TRBJ2-3; TRBD2 aligns across 11 bases. CDR3 length: 16 residues. Losses at the gene ends were 5 bases for V and 1 base for J; bases not matched to a gene: 5. CDR1 LGHDT and CDR2 YNNKEL come from the germline V gene (reference sequence). The DNA for the CDR3 is TGTGCCAGCAGCAAAACGGGACTAGCGGGCACAGATACGCAGTATTTT. Protein sequence: CASSKTGLAGTDTQYF.

The chain combines TRBV15 with TRBJ2-1, with 14 nucleotides matching TRBD2. The CDR3 length is 16 residues. The germline gives CDR1 LNHNV, CDR2 YYDKDF (reference sequence). V was pared by 1 base and J by 6 bases, with 2 bases of the junction left unmatched. CDR3 loop: CATSRAGTSGSNEQFF. Here the CDR3 DNA reads TGTGCCACCAGCAGAGCGGGGACTAGCGGGAGCAATGAGCAGTTCTTC.

This clonotype was picked up a small number of times. The chain is built from TRBV7-2 and TRBJ1-5; 8 nucleotides line up with TRBD1. Trimming took 5 bases from V and 5 from J; bases not matched to a gene: 11. The CDR3 length is 16 residues. CDR1 is SGHTA and CDR2 is FQGNSA in the germline V gene. The CDR3 DNA reads as TGTGCCAGCAGCCACAGCCTGGACAGGGTGGATCAGCCCCAGCATTTT. Protein sequence: CASSHSLDRVDQPQHF. Based on the CDR3 plus reference TRBV7-2 and TRBJ1-5, the full variable domain is GAGVSQSPSNKVTEKGKDVELRCDPISGHTALYWYRQSLGQGLEFLIYFQGNSAPDKSGLPSDRFSAERTGGSVSTLTIQRTQQEDSAVYLCASSHSLDRVDQPQHFGDGTRLSIL.

This clonotype has more than one count but fewer than ten. The chain combines TRBV29-1 with TRBJ2-3; D gene unclear. Germline assignment: CDR1 SQVTM and CDR2 ANQGSEA. This CDR3 is 10 amino acids long. V was clipped by 7 bases and J by 8 bases, with 10 bases between them. CDR3 bases: TGCAGCGCCTCCTGGGGTACGCAGTATTTT. Translation gives CSASWGTQYF.

The CDR3 region has the DNA TGCAGCGGATGGACAGGGGATACCTACGAGCAGTACTTC. Translated: CSGWTGDTYEQYF. V and J are TRBV29-1 and TRBJ2-5; 9 bases fit TRBD1. Judging by the DNA end, TRBJ2-7 fits better; the J call may be wrong. Germline V gene sequence: CDR1 SQVTM, CDR2 ANQGSEA. The CDR3 contains 13 residues.

This clonotype has only one observation. V usage is TRBV20-1 and J usage is TRBJ2-1; 13 bases match TRBD2. The CDR3 runs 16 residues. V lost 6 bases to trimming and J lost 6 bases; unmatched junction nucleotides: 11. From germline, CDR1 is DFQATT and CDR2 SNEGSKA (reference sequence). The CDR3 DNA sequence: TGCAGTGCCCTTGGACTAGCGGGAGATATCGGCAATGAGCAGTTCTTC. Its protein is CSALGLAGDIGNEQFF.

This clonotype turned up a few times. The V call is TRBV11-2, the J call TRBJ2-5; no definite D call. With 2 bases removed from V and 7 bases from J, the gap between germline ends came to 8 bases. The CDR3 is 12 amino acids. Germline V gene data show CDR1 as SGHAT and CDR2 as FQNNGV. The DNA for the CDR3 is TGTGCCAGCAGCTTACTATTCGGGACCCAGTACTTC. It codes for CASSLLFGTQYF.

This chain joins TRBV29-1 and TRBJ2-5; TRBD1 is a possible D gene (5 bases). V was clipped by 6 bases and J by 5 bases, with 16 bases between them. The CDR3 is made up of 13 amino acids. Germline V CDR1 and CDR2: SQVTM, ANQGSEA. The CDR3 here is CSVGRQNLETQYF. Written as DNA, the CDR3 is TGCAGCGTAGGCCGACAGAATCTGGAGACCCAGTACTTC.

This clonotype turned up a few times. V and J are TRBV9 and TRBJ2-4; no firm D call. The CDR3 has 15 amino acids. Germline V gene data show CDR1 as SGDLS and CDR2 as YYNGEE. The V and J ends lost 3 bases and 6 bases respectively, with 16 bases between them. Here the CDR3 reads CASSEGPVDLNIQYF. The CDR3 DNA reads TGTGCCAGCAGCGAGGGCCCCGTGGACCTAAACATTCAGTACTTC.

The rearrangement joins TRBV27 to TRBJ2-7, with D unresolved. The V end lost 7 bases, the J end lost 5 bases, and 18 bases lay between the germline ends. The CDR3 consists of 14 residues. The germline CDR1 and CDR2 sequences are MNHEY and SMNVEV (reference sequence). The CDR3 nucleotides are TGTGCCAGCACCCTCGTTCCGGGTTGGGACGAGCAGTACTTC. This encodes CASTLVPGWDEQYF.

CDR3 in amino acids: CASRPRGPYNEQYF. DNA for the CDR3: TGTGCCAGTCGCCCCCGGGGGCCATACAATGAGCAGTACTTC. The chain employs TRBV6-1 and TRBJ2-7; D tentatively fits TRBD1 or TRBD2 (6 bases each). In germline, CDR1 is MNHNS, CDR2 SASEGT. Trimming removed 9 bases at V and 7 bases at J, with 22 bases between. CDR3 length: 14 amino acids.

Concerning this clonotype: Sequence at one end of the junction differs from germline and may be a read error. The chain employs TRBV12-3 or TRBV12-4 and TRBJ2-7, with D possibly being TRBD2 (5 bases). The CDR3 consists of 11 residues. Written as DNA, the CDR3 is TGTGCCAGCCGTTTGGGGAGCGAGCAGTACTTC. Amino acid sequence: CASRLGSEQYF.

The chain joins TRBV29-1 to TRBJ1-2, with D maybe TRBD1 (6 bases). Trimming shortened V by 5 bases and J by 0 bases, and 34 bases separated the two germline ends. Looked up from germline, CDR1 is SQVTM and CDR2 is ANQGSEA. CDR3 length: 21 residues. The CDR3 region has the DNA TGCAGCGTTCAAGTGCCGCCAGGGGAGAGAAAAAACCACCCTTCTAACTATGGCTACACCTTC. Protein product: CSVQVPPGERKNHPSNYGYTF. The full variable domain, completed using reference TRBV29-1 and TRBJ1-2, is SAVISQKPSRDICQRGTSLTIQCQVDSQVTMMFWYRQQPGQSLTLIATANQGSEATYESGFVIDKFPISRPNLTFSTLTVSNMSPEDSSIYLCSVQVPPGERKNHPSNYGYTFGSGTRLTVV.

The chain joins TRBV5-1 to TRBJ2-7, with TRBD2 matching 7 bases. Germline loops: CDR1 SGHRS, CDR2 YFSETQ. The CDR3 extends over 11 amino acids. V shed 5 bases, J shed 12 bases, and the junction held 8 bases outside the gene matches. The CDR3 loop is CASRRASGWYF. The CDR3 DNA sequence: TGCGCCAGCAGAAGAGCTAGCGGATGGTACTTC.

The chain carries TRBV5-1 and TRBJ2-3; possibly TRBD2 for D (5 bases). This CDR3 region has 15 residues. The germline V gene has CDR1 SGHRS and CDR2 YFSETQ. With 1 base removed from V and 4 bases from J, the gap between germline ends came to 13 bases. CDR3 loop: CASSLSAGGSDTQYF. As DNA, the CDR3 is TGCGCCAGCAGCTTGTCGGCGGGCGGTTCAGATACGCAGTATTTT.

This chain joins TRBV20-1 and TRBJ2-3; a weak D match, TRBD2 (6 bases). V was clipped by 0 bases and J by 4 bases, with 11 bases between them. This CDR3 is built from 14 residues. Germline CDR1 reads DFQATT; CDR2 reads SNEGSKA (reference sequence). The CDR3 reads CSAREWGLSDTQYF. The CDR3 nucleotides read TGCAGTGCTAGAGAGTGGGGACTGTCAGATACGCAGTATTTT.

V and J are TRBV4-2 and TRBJ2-4; TRBD1 matches 7 bases. This CDR3 comprises 15 residues. Per the germline V gene, CDR1 is LGHNA and CDR2 is YNFKEQ. The V and J ends lost 0 bases and 13 bases, in that order; junction bases with no gene match: 12. The CDR3 region is CASSQEAGGSSEQYF. The CDR3 bases are TGTGCCAGCAGCCAAGAAGCAGGGGGATCGAGTGAGCAGTACTTC.

The rearrangement joins TRBV7-9 to TRBJ2-5; tentatively, D is TRBD1 (5 bases). CDR1 is SEHNR and CDR2 is FQNEAQ in the germline V gene (reference sequence). Deletions cut 4 bases from V and 2 bases from J, with 14 bases between. This CDR3 is 15 amino acids long. CDR3 region: CASSSEQVLQETQYF. DNA for the CDR3: TGTGCCAGCAGCTCCGAACAGGTTTTACAAGAGACCCAGTACTTC.

J is TRBJ2-3 and V is TRBV29-1; the D gene is possibly TRBD2 (5 bases). Germline V gene sequence: CDR1 SQVTM, CDR2 ANQGSEA. V was pared by 6 bases and J by 1 base, with 11 bases between. The CDR3 contains 13 residues. CDR3 DNA: TGCAGCGTGCTGGGAGCCGGCACAGATACGCAGTATTTT. Protein product: CSVLGAGTDTQYF.

This clonotype was observed a few times. The gene calls are TRBV14 and TRBJ2-3, with D hard to call. Germline CDR1 is SGHDN and CDR2 is FVKESK. V was shortened by 2 bases and J by 2 bases, with 14 bases between the two germline ends. CDR3 size: 16 residues. The CDR3 region is CASSQRDFALTDTQYF. DNA of the CDR3: TGTGCCAGCAGCCAACGTGACTTCGCCCTCACAGATACGCAGTATTTT.

Turning to this clonotype: Mismatch with germline at one junction end may stem from a read error. This sequence joins TRBV20-1 and TRBJ1-6; 7 nucleotides agree with TRBD1. CDR3 length: 14 amino acids. Germline V lookup: CDR1 DFQATT, CDR2 SNEGSKA (reference sequence). The CDR3 spells CSARDSSYDSPLHF. The CDR3 DNA reads TGCAGTGCAAGGGACAGCTCCTATGATTCACCCCTCCACTTT.

The genes are TRBV3-1 and TRBJ2-7; D possibly corresponds to TRBD1 (6 bases). The CDR3 loop spans 14 amino acids. V was pared by 3 bases and J by 4 bases, with 13 bases between. Germline lookup yields CDR1 LGHDT and CDR2 YNNKEL (reference sequence). The CDR3 here is CASSQRQASYEQYF. CDR3 nucleotides: TGTGCCAGCAGCCAGAGACAGGCGTCTTACGAGCAGTACTTC.

CDR3 coding DNA: TGTGCCAGCAGCTTGCGCGGACAGGGACACACAGATACGCAGTATTTT. It translates to CASSLRGQGHTDTQYF. V gene TRBV5-5 combines with J gene TRBJ2-3, with 8 bases that match TRBD1. This CDR3 has 16 residues. Losses at the gene ends were 1 base for V and 2 bases for J; bases not matched to a gene: 6. CDR1 is SGHKS and CDR2 is YYEKEE in the germline V gene (reference sequence).